The 7 T cell receptor beta chains given below trace back to one sample, sequenced in a study of blood T cell repertoires in COVID-19. The table came from immunoSEQ multiplex PCR; TCRdb's copy has only in-frame clones and leaves some out. The profile shows about 110,000 clones, about three quarters of them singletons. Sequenced input: peripheral blood. Source of these receptors: a woman aged 40 to 49 with acute or convalescent COVID-19.

The chain employs TRBV3-1 (or the pseudogene TRBV3-2) and TRBJ1-2, with D perhaps matching TRBD1 (6 bases). The germline gives CDR1 LGHDT, CDR2 YNNKEL (reference sequence). V lost 0 bases to trimming and J lost 8 bases, with 16 bases between them. The CDR3 is made up of 15 amino acids. The CDR3 DNA reads as TGTGCCAGCAGCCAAGAACAGGGCAGAGGGGAAGGCTACACCTTC. As protein: CASSQEQGRGEGYTF.

The chain recombines TRBV7-9 with TRBJ2-6; D possibly corresponds to TRBD2 (6 bases). V was shortened by 3 bases and J by 1 base, with 16 bases between the two germline ends. The CDR3 is made up of 18 amino acids. In germline, CDR1 is SEHNR, CDR2 FQNEAQ (reference sequence). DNA for the CDR3: TGTGCCAGCAGCTTGGTGCGGGACTGGCTGTCTGGGGCCAACGTCCTGACTTTC. It encodes CASSLVRDWLSGANVLTF.

V is TRBV7-9 and J is TRBJ2-1, with 12 bases fitting TRBD1. The CDR3 is made up of 16 amino acids. Per germline, CDR1 SEHNR and CDR2 FQNEAQ (reference sequence). V lost 3 bases to trimming and J lost 7 bases; unmatched junction nucleotides: 7. Written as DNA, the CDR3 is TGTGCCAGCAGCTTGGGGACAGGGGGCGTAGAAAATGAGCAGTTCTTC. The encoded protein is CASSLGTGGVENEQFF.

This clone was recorded many times. The chain carries TRBV5-3 and TRBJ1-2, with TRBD1 as a possible D gene (6 bases). TRBV5-3 is labeled an ORF, and its function is uncertain. CDR3 length: 13 amino acids. V lost 1 base, J lost 4 bases, and 8 bases lay in between. CDR3 sequence reads: CARSLRGGYGYTF. CDR3 nucleotides: TGTGCCAGAAGCTTGAGGGGGGGCTATGGCTACACCTTC.

This clone was counted a few times. This sequence joins TRBV7-2 and TRBJ2-2, with 10 bases fitting TRBD2. The V gene end was trimmed by 2 bases and the J gene end by 6 bases; junction bases not matched to a gene: 6. The CDR3 loop spans 16 amino acids. The germline gives CDR1 SGHTA, CDR2 FQGNSA. Here the CDR3 reads CASSLQAGGPPGELFF. CDR3 nucleotide sequence: TGTGCCAGCAGCTTACAAGCGGGGGGGCCCCCCGGGGAGCTGTTTTTT.

This chain links TRBV18 with TRBJ1-6; 8 bases line up with TRBD1. V shed 4 bases and J 6 bases; nucleotides not matched to a gene: 2. The CDR3 is 14 amino acids. Germline loops: CDR1 KGHSH, CDR2 LQKENI. CDR3 in amino acids: CASSLGQGNSPLHF. The CDR3 DNA follows: TGTGCCAGCTCACTTGGACAGGGTAATTCACCCCTCCACTTT. Complete variable domain (other parts from reference TRBV18 and TRBJ1-6): NAGVMQNPRHLVRRRGQEARLRCSPMKGHSHVYWYRQLPEEGLKFMVYLQKENIIDESGMPKERFSAEFPKEGPSILRIQQVVRGDSAAYFCASSLGQGNSPLHFGNGTRLTVT.

This clone was found a few times. This chain connects TRBV5-6 to TRBJ1-4, with D unresolved. The CDR3 extends over 14 amino acids. In germline, CDR1 is SGHDT, CDR2 YYEEEE. V gave up 4 bases and J gave up 5 bases, with 12 bases separating them. The CDR3 protein is CASSHQGVNEKLFF. The CDR3 nucleotides read TGTGCCAGCAGCCATCAAGGAGTCAATGAAAAACTGTTTTTT.